Sequencing of this TCR beta chain was carried out in a study of graft-versus-host responses after intestinal transplantation. Study in general: Tacrolimus plus steroids were given to all recipients for 2 to 4 years, preceded by anti-thymocyte globulin induction.

General study results and limits: Declines in HvG clones occurring early post-transplant were associated with peak circulating GvH clone levels. GvH clones were found in recipient marrow; some appeared first in ileum or blood. Patients who carried graft-donor T cell macrochimerism also had high graft-versus-host to host-versus-graft clonal ratios in their allografts.

With respect to this clone: What it recognizes is unknown.

The CDR3 has 18 residues. TCRdb's table, derived via immunoSEQ multiplex PCR, lists solely in-frame clones and lacks some. The sample shows 45,000 to 50,000 clones, 90% to 95% of them seen only once. The clonotype comes from a human patient who received an intestinal transplant, so some T cells may come from the graft donor. Sequencing was performed on PBMCs, taken approximately 740 days after a first intestinal transplant, on the day of a second. The chain has TRBV21-1 and TRBJ2-2; the table gives TRBD2 as D, unverified against the DNA. TRBV21-1 is designated a pseudogene. The CDR3 here is CASSKNLTSGSDTGELFF. The CDR3 region has the DNA TGTGCCAGCAGCAAAAATTTGACTAGCGGGAGTGACACCGGGGAGCTGTTTTTT.